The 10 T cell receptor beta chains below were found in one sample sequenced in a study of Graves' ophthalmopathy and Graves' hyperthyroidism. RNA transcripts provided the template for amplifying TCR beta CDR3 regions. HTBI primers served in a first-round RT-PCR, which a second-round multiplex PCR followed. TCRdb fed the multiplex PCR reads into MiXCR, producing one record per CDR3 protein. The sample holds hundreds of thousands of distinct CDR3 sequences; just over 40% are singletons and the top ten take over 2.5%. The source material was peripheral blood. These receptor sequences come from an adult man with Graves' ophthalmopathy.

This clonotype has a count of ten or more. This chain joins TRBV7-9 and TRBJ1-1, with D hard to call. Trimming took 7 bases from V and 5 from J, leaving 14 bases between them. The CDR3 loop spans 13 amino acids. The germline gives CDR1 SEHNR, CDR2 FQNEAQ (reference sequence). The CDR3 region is CASTRFGVTEAFF. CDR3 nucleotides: TGTGCCAGCACCCGGTTTGGGGTTACTGAAGCTTTCTTT. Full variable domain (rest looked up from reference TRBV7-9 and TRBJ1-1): DTGVSQNPRHKITKRGQNVTFRCDPISEHNRLYWYRQTLGQGPEFLTYFQNEAQLEKSRLLSDRFSAERPKGSFSTLEIQRTEQGDSAMYLCASTRFGVTEAFFGQGTRLTVV.

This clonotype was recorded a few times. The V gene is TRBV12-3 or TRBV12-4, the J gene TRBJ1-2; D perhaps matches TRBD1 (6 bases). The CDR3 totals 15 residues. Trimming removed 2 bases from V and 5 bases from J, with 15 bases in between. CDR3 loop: CASSLLQGRNYGYTF. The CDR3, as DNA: TGTGCCAGCAGTTTACTCCAGGGGCGCAATTATGGCTACACCTTC.

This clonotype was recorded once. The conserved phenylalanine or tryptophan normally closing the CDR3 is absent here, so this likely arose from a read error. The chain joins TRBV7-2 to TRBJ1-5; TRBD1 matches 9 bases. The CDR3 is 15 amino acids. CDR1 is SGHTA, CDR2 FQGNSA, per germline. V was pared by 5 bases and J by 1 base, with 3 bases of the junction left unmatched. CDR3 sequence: CASSLDRGSNQPQHL. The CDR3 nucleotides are TGTGCCAGCAGCCTAGACAGGGGGAGCAATCAGCCCCAGCATCTT.

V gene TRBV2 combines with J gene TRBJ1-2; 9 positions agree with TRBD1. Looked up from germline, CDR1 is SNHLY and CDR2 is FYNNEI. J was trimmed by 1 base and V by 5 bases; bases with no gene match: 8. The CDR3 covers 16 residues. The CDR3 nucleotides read TGTGCCAGCAGTCCCGGGACAGGGTATTTTAACTATGGCTACACCTTC. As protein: CASSPGTGYFNYGYTF.

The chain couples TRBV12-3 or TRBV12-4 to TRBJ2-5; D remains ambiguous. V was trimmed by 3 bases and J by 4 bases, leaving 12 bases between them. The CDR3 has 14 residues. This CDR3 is CASSFNNVVETQYF. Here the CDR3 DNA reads TGTGCCAGCAGTTTCAATAATGTAGTAGAGACCCAGTACTTC.

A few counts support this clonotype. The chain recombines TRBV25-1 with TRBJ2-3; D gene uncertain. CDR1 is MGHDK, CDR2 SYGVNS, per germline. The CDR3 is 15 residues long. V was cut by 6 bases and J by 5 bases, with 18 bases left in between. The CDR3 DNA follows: TGTGCCAGCAGGGGTGGACGGGTCGCACAAGATACGCAGTATTTT. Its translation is CASRGGRVAQDTQYF.

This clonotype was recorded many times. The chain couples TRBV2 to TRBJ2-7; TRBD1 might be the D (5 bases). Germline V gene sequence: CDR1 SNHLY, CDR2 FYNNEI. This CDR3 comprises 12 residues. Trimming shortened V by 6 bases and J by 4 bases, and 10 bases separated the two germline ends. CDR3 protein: CASRLDSYEQYF. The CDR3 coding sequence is TGTGCCAGCAGGCTCGACAGTTACGAGCAGTACTTC.

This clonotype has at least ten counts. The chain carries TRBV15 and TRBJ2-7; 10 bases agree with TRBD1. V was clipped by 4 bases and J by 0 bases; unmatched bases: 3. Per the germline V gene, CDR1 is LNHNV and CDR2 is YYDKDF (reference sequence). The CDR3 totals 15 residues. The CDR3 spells CATSMWTGGSYEQYF. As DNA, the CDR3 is TGTGCCACCAGCATGTGGACAGGGGGCTCCTACGAGCAGTACTTC.

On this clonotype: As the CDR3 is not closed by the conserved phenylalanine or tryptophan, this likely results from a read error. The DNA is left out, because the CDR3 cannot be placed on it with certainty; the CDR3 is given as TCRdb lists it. The CDR3 sequence is CASSQDGRGQKTFL. The chain combines TRBV4-2 with TRBJ1-1. Ends included, the CDR3 has 14 residues. CDR1 is LGHNA, CDR2 YNFKEQ, per germline.

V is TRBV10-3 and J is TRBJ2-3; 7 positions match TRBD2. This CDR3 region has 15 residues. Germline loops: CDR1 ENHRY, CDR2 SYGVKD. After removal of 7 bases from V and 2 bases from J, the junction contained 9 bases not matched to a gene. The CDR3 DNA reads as TGTGCCATCATGGGGGGGACTACTACCACAGATACGCAGTATTTT. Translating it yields CAIMGGTTTTDTQYF.